Listed below are T cell receptor beta chains from one sample, sequenced in a study of PD-1 blockade in classical Hodgkin lymphoma. Clones were sequenced by immunoSEQ multiplex PCR, and TCRdb holds only the in-frame ones, with some missing. The sample lists tens of thousands of clones, around 80% seen once, with 9.8% in the top ten. The sample consisted of peripheral blood mononuclear cells (PBMCs), taken before the fourth cycle of nivolumab. These receptors were collected from a human donor with classical Hodgkin lymphoma. Both conserved end residues are part of each CDR3. The D gene is left open where the match is weak. A clone size is listed for some rows: how often the clone was seen (once, few, many), or a class if it is expanded.

TRBV29-1	-	TRBD1	TRBJ2-5	CSALTGLQETQYF	TGCAGCGCCCTGACAGGGCTCCAAGAGACCCAGTACTTC
TRBV5-1	-	-	TRBJ1-2	CASSLAGQTNYGYTF	TGCGCCAGCAGCTTGGCTGGGCAAACTAACTATGGCTACACCTTC
TRBV30	-	TRBD1	TRBJ1-2	CAWSTGGQSGYTF	TGTGCCTGGAGTACCGGGGGACAGAGTGGCTACACCTTC
TRBV15	few	-	TRBJ2-7	CATSREGGSQGVYEQYF	TGTGCCACCAGCAGAGAAGGGGGGAGCCAGGGAGTCTACGAGCAGTACTTC
TRBV28	-	-	TRBJ1-5	CASSLPGDGVKPQHF	TGTGCCAGCAGTTTACCCGGGGACGGAGTAAAGCCCCAGCATTTT
TRBV6-5	-	-	TRBJ1-2	CASSNQGGTVGYTF	TGTGCCAGCAGTAACCAAGGGGGTACAGTTGGCTACACCTTC
TRBV5-1	-	-	TRBJ2-7	CASSLEGLDYEQYF	TGCGCCAGCAGCTTGGAGGGCCTGGACTACGAGCAGTACTTC
TRBV5-1	once	-	TRBJ1-1	CASSLAQVNTEAFF	TGCGCCAGCAGCTTGGCGCAGGTGAACACTGAAGCTTTCTTT
TRBV5-1	once	-	TRBJ1-2	CASSPSWRGENYGYTF	TGCGCCAGCAGCCCATCATGGAGGGGTGAGAACTATGGCTACACCTTC
TRBV4-3	-	TRBD2	TRBJ2-7	CASSQVGAGRYEQYF	TGCGCCAGCAGCCAAGTAGGAGCGGGGCGATACGAGCAGTACTTC
TRBV7-7	-	TRBD2	TRBJ2-1	CASSMGLAGGSPRYNEQFF	TGTGCTAGCAGCATGGGACTAGCGGGGGGATCCCCACGTTACAATGAGCAGTTCTTC
TRBV4-3	-	-	TRBJ1-6	CASSQEYGGAQSPLHF	TGCGCCAGCAGCCAAGAGTATGGAGGGGCGCAGTCACCCCTCCACTTT
TRBV4-3	few	-	TRBJ2-2	CASSQAIKSFTGELFF	TGCGCCAGCAGCCAAGCCATTAAGTCTTTCACCGGGGAGCTGTTTTTT
TRBV28	-	TRBD1	TRBJ2-7	CASSARTGGHEQYF	TGTGCCAGCAGTGCCAGGACAGGGGGCCACGAGCAGTACTTC
TRBV2	few	-	TRBJ1-5	CASSVRSEQPQHF	TGTGCCAGCAGTGTTAGAAGTGAGCAGCCCCAGCATTTT
TRBV6-1	-	-	TRBJ1-1	CASSEEEGYEAFF	TGTGCCAGCAGTGAAGAGGAGGGGTATGAAGCTTTCTTT
TRBV5-1	few	-	TRBJ1-3	CASSFSQDVPGNTIYF	TGCGCCAGCAGCTTTTCCCAGGACGTTCCTGGAAACACCATATATTTT
TRBV2	-	TRBD1	TRBJ2-2	CASRPGQGPGELFF	TGTGCCAGCAGACCCGGACAGGGGCCCGGGGAGCTGTTTTTT
TRBV10-1	few	-	TRBJ1-2	CASSDSLGYGYTF	TGCGCCAGCAGTGATAGCCTTGGGTATGGCTACACCTTC
TRBV15	-	-	TRBJ2-7	CATSRDRFQEHEQYF	TGTGCCACCAGCCGCGACAGGTTTCAAGAACACGAGCAGTACTTC
TRBV5-1	-	TRBD2	TRBJ2-4	CASSLLGLAGLAKNIQYF	TGCGCCAGCAGCTTGTTGGGACTAGCGGGGCTAGCCAAAAACATTCAGTACTTC
TRBV7-7	-	-	TRBJ2-3	CASSPREADTQYF	TGTGCTAGCAGCCCTAGGGAGGCAGATACGCAGTATTTT
TRBV5-6	-	-	TRBJ1-4	CASSHRGSWEKLFF	TGTGCCAGCAGCCATAGGGGTTCGTGGGAAAAACTGTTTTTT
TRBV7-8	-	-	TRBJ2-5	CASSLATGKQETQYF	TGTGCCAGCAGCTTAGCTACAGGGAAACAAGAGACCCAGTACTTC
TRBV7-3	-	-	TRBJ2-6	CASSLTQAFSGANVLTF	TGTGCCAGCAGCTTAACGCAGGCCTTCTCTGGGGCCAACGTCCTGACTTTC
TRBV20-1	-	-	TRBJ2-5	CSGQHQETQYF	TGCAGTGGACAGCACCAAGAGACCCAGTACTTC
TRBV10-3	-	-	TRBJ1-2	CAIRDGDGGDNGYTF	TGTGCCATCAGAGATGGGGACGGCGGGGACAATGGCTACACCTTC
TRBV6-1	-	-	TRBJ1-5	CASSVVFAGSSNQPQHF	TGTGCCAGCAGTGTAGTTTTCGCCGGGTCGAGCAATCAGCCCCAGCATTTT
TRBV6-5	-	-	TRBJ2-5	CASSYRTGREETQYF	TGTGCCAGCAGTTACCGAACTGGCAGGGAAGAGACCCAGTACTTC
TRBV27	-	-	TRBJ1-4	CASSQEVATNEKLFF	TGTGCCAGCAGTCAGGAGGTTGCAACTAATGAAAAACTGTTTTTT
TRBV7-2	once	TRBD1	TRBJ1-4	CASSDQPGQVNEKLFF	TGTGCCAGCAGCGACCAACCGGGACAGGTTAATGAAAAACTGTTTTTT
TRBV6-5	few	-	TRBJ1-6	CASSKSGTSNSPLHF	TGTGCCAGCAGTAAGTCCGGGACATCTAATTCACCCCTCCACTTT
TRBV5-8	-	-	TRBJ2-1	CASSFPGQDEQFF	TGTGCCAGCAGCTTCCCAGGGCAAGATGAGCAGTTCTTC
TRBV5-1	-	TRBD1	TRBJ1-2	CASSPGGTGTYGYTF	TGCGCCAGCAGCCCGGGGGGGACAGGGACCTATGGCTACACCTTC
TRBV28	-	-	TRBJ1-1	CASSPRTRNTEAFF	TGTGCCAGCAGTCCACGGACACGGAACACTGAAGCTTTCTTT
TRBV29-1	medium-sized	-	TRBJ2-2	CSVVRGSTGELFF	TGCAGCGTTGTACGGGGTAGCACCGGGGAGCTGTTTTTT
TRBV2	-	TRBD1	TRBJ2-3	CASRTDRPDGDTQYF	TGTGCCAGCAGGACGGACAGGCCCGATGGGGATACGCAGTATTTT
TRBV5-1	-	TRBD2	TRBJ2-1	CASSLQTTSGNEQFF	TGCGCCAGCAGCCTCCAGACCACTAGCGGCAATGAGCAGTTCTTC
TRBV7-2	-	-	TRBJ2-3	CASGPTTGTPQPYF	TGTGCCAGCGGCCCGACTACTGGCACTCCCCAACCGTATTTT
TRBV4-2	-	TRBD1	TRBJ1-6	CASSQVTGVIYSPLHF	TGTGCCAGCAGCCAGGTGACAGGGGTAATTTATTCACCCCTCCACTTT
TRBV4-3	-	-	TRBJ2-1	CASSRTGSEQFF	TGCGCCAGCAGCCGAACAGGGAGTGAGCAGTTCTTC
TRBV18	-	TRBD1	TRBJ2-7	CASSHGTGVLSYEQYF	TGTGCCAGCTCACACGGGACAGGCGTCCTCTCCTACGAGCAGTACTTC
TRBV5-8	-	-	TRBJ1-5	CASSLRGLQPQHF	TGTGCCAGCAGCTTGCGGGGGCTTCAGCCCCAGCATTTT
TRBV7-2	-	-	TRBJ2-3	CASSDYFGTTDTQYF	TGTGCCAGCAGCGACTATTTTGGGACTACAGATACGCAGTATTTT
TRBV6-5	few	-	TRBJ1-6	CASRGATVNSPLHF	TGTGCCAGCAGAGGGGCTACGGTTAATTCACCCCTCCACTTT
TRBV19	-	-	TRBJ2-3	CASNRQLADTQYF	TGTGCCAGTAATCGGCAACTCGCAGATACGCAGTATTTT
TRBV7-6	-	-	TRBJ2-7	CASSPSGGLGSYEQYF	TGTGCCAGCAGCCCCTCGGGGGGCCTTGGCTCCTACGAGCAGTACTTC
TRBV2	few	-	TRBJ2-7	CASKKGWSYEQYF	TGTGCCAGCAAGAAGGGTTGGTCCTACGAGCAGTACTTC
TRBV6-6	-	-	TRBJ2-2	CASSYSTLNTGELFF	TGTGCCAGCAGTTACTCGACTCTTAACACCGGGGAGCTGTTTTTT
TRBV15	-	-	TRBJ1-5	CATSRDGDVVGPSNQPQHF	TGTGCCACCAGCAGAGATGGGGATGTGGTGGGGCCTAGCAATCAGCCCCAGCATTTT
TRBV4-1	-	TRBD2	TRBJ2-7	CASSLLPLSGGAGYEQYF	TGCGCCAGCAGCCTCCTCCCCCTCAGCGGGGGGGCCGGCTACGAGCAGTACTTC